The source of this TCR beta chain is a study of T cells in Graves' hyperthyroidism and ophthalmopathy (dated by TCRdb to between 2018 and 2021). Regarding the complete study: Peripheral blood samples were taken at initial diagnosis, before any treatment was given. Thyroid tissue and blood T-cell repertoires from roughly six Graves' hyperthyroidism patients were also compared in the study. To identify distinguishing TCR V-J signatures, a discovery cohort of 90 to 100 patients was used, comprising 43 with Graves' ophthalmopathy and some 60 with stable Graves' hyperthyroidism. The paper reports TCR Vbeta CDR3 sequencing of roughly 140 peripheral blood samples: approximately 41 ophthalmopathy, under 85 hyperthyroidism and approximately 17 progressor patients. After sampling, hyperthyroidism patients received methimazole starting at 30 mg daily, and ophthalmopathy patients received high-dose intravenous methylprednisolone. Prospective prediction of ophthalmopathy was tested in an independent validation cohort consisting of 18 hyperthyroidism patients and around 16 patients who later progressed to ophthalmopathy. For training and testing, the 80 to 100 patients in the discovery cohort were randomly divided in a 7:3 ratio. What the authors observed across the whole study: No statistical method was used to fix the sample size in advance, and group allocation was not hidden from the investigators. Ophthalmopathy was separated from stable hyperthyroidism by a 13 V-J signature model, with approximately 89% sensitivity and approximately 81% specificity obtained in cross-validation and 80%/75% obtained in testing. Blood samples also contained most of the expanded thyroid clonotypes (frequency above 0.001), which suggests that blood repertoires may reflect thyroid immune responses. In validation, progression to ophthalmopathy was predicted by the model with 70.59% sensitivity and 72.22% specificity, a median of about 6.8 months before onset.

This clonotype was seen at least ten times. Its antigen has not been determined. There are no base qualities to consult, and no much larger clone falls within one base. The TCR beta CDR3 regions were amplified from RNA transcripts. The TCR CDR3 was subjected to a first round of RT-PCR using the HTBI primer set and the Qiagen OneStep RT-PCR kit. Libraries were constructed in a second round of multiplex PCR, after which size selection and purification were carried out. Paired-end sequencing of the libraries was performed with 100 bp reads on an Illumina HiSeq2000. On the study's bioinformatics: Raw data were processed with SOAPnuke, discarding reads with adapters, uncalled bases, mean Phred below 15, or no exact constant-primer or identifier match. COPE v1.2.5 was used to merge high-quality paired reads, and clonotypes were defined as unique nucleotide sequences. MiTCR v1.1 was used to align clonotypes to the IMGT TRBV, TRBD and TRBJ reference segments. The analysis included only V-J combinations with a frequency above 0.0001, which together covered around 99% of the repertoires. A TCS score was defined as the ratio of F50 (clonal expansion) to E x V (chaos), with BLOSUM62-based TCRdist applied between CDR3 peptides within each V-J. Welch's t-statistics and random forest reduced 450 to 600 V-J features to roughly 13, which were used in a naive Bayes classifier (R e1071). The public reads were reprocessed in TCRdb via fastp at Q25 and MiXCR, keeping in-frame beta chains. CDR3 protein duplicates are merged, each entry listing the most common genes and DNA. TCRdb's processing, not the study's, gives the V and J calls here. For this sample there are some 570,000 distinct CDR3 sequences; 12% to 15% appear just once. The ten largest clones take up more than 6% of the sample.

Counted from cysteine to phenylalanine, this CDR3 has 14 amino acids. The entry retains the CDR3 DNA only, 42 bases that are in frame from base 1. CDR1 and CDR2, looked up from the germline V gene, are KGHDR and SFDVKD. V was cut back by 8 bases and J by 2 bases, leaving a gap of 11 bases between them. Ophthalmopathy patients had moderately to severely active disease, with a Clinical Activity Score of 3 or more, a NOSPECS grade of 4 or more, and a disease duration of less than 3 months. Patients with uncontrolled infections, other autoimmune diseases, pregnancy or lactation were excluded. Diagnoses were based on clinical symptoms, serum thyroxine and TRAb, thyroid ultrasound and orbital computed tomography. PBMCs were isolated from more than 8 ml of fresh peripheral blood by Ficoll-Paque density gradient centrifugation. Trizol reagent was used to extract total RNA, and RNA quality was then checked on an Agilent 2100 Bioanalyzer.

The sequencing input was blood. The chain links TRBV24-1 with TRBJ2-2, and the D gene may be TRBD1, 5 bases matching. This TCR was sampled from a woman younger than 35 with Graves' ophthalmopathy. Here the CDR3 is given as CATNEGVNTGELFF. At the DNA level, the sequence is TGTGCCACCAATGAAGGGGTTAACACCGGGGAGCTGTTTTTT.